The clone carrying this T cell receptor beta chain was seen only once. The V gene lost 3 bases and the J gene lost 5 bases, with 19 bases spanning the gap. The CDR3 length is 16 residues. CDR1 KGHSH and CDR2 LQKENI come from the germline V gene. This sample is part of a study of T cell changes during pregnancy in multiple sclerosis. The assay was immunoSEQ multiplex PCR, and TCRdb's table has in-frame clones only and misses some. The sample holds 74,000 or so clones, around 90% seen once. This sample comprised CD4+ T cells from peripheral blood mononuclear cells, obtained before pregnancy. The receptor was isolated from a female donor with multiple sclerosis, enrolled in a pregnancy study. This chain uses TRBV18 with TRBJ1-2; D might be TRBD1 (5 bases). The CDR3 reads CASSPLPGRETYGYTF. CDR3 bases: TGTGCCAGCTCACCCTTGCCGGGACGGGAGACTTATGGCTACACCTTC.